The clone carrying this T cell receptor beta chain has a single count. The antigen remains undetermined. Assay used: immunoSEQ multiplex PCR; TCRdb lists only in-frame clones, some missing. The table shows about 130,000 clones, with roughly 92% occurring only once. Trimming removed 0 bases from V and 1 base from J; junction bases left unmatched: 13. Per the germline V gene, CDR1 is MNHEY and CDR2 is SVGEGT. The CDR3 totals 20 residues. The data were taken from a study of T cell responses to AZD1222 COVID-19 vaccine. General study findings and limits: Among vaccine-associated CD4 TCRs, coverage spanned spike, with dominance at 160-218 and 743-854. The donor group comprised mostly white British people and more females; the analysis possibly underestimated clonal diversity. Rises in breadth and depth of Spike-specific TCRs came after two AZD1222 doses.

The sample consisted of peripheral blood, taken 28 days after the second AZD1222 dose. This receptor was taken from an adult who received the AZD1222 COVID-19 vaccine. The chain joins TRBV6-2 or TRBV6-3 to TRBJ2-1, with 9 bases identical to TRBD2. The CDR3 sequence is CASSYSKSGLAGPSYNEQFF. Written as DNA, the CDR3 is TGTGCCAGCAGTTACTCGAAATCAGGCCTAGCGGGACCTTCCTACAATGAGCAGTTCTTC.